The TCR beta chain described here comes from a study of shared clonotypes between healthy human individuals. In the case of this clone: No antigen is known for it.

CDR3 length: 12 amino acids. General study findings and limits: The study drew on few donors, limiting represented genetic and exposure-history diversity. Naive CD4 clonotypes overlapped across a handful of donors at roughly 5%. Only blood samples were collected, and tissue repertoires likely differ. Compared with memory subsets, naive subsets generally had larger estimated richness.

The repertoire was sequenced with immunoSEQ multiplex PCR; TCRdb's copy has only in-frame clones and lacks some. The sample holds millions of clones, 85% to 95% seen once. The chain is built from TRBV12-1 and TRBJ2-3. TRBV12-1 is annotated as a pseudogene. The receptor's source is a man aged 18 to 30 in good health. Sample: naive CD4+ T cells sorted from blood. Subset described: CD45RA+ positively selected. The CDR3 here is CASSLSPTTQYF. CDR3 bases: TGTGCCAGCAGCTTAAGTCCGACTACGCAGTATTTT.